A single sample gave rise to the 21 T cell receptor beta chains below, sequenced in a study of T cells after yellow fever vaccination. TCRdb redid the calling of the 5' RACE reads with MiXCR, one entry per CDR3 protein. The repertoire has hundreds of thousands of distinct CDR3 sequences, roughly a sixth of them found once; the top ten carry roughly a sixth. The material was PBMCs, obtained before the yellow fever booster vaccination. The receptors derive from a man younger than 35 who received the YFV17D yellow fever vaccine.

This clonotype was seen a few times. The CDR3 region has the DNA TGTGCCAGCAGAAAGCGCCGGGACAGTTTAAATCAGCCCCAGCATTTT. Translation gives CASRKRRDSLNQPQHF. The chain carries TRBV6-6 and TRBJ1-5, with 7 nucleotides matching TRBD1. This CDR3 is 16 amino acids long. V lost 6 bases to trimming and J lost 4 bases; unmatched junction nucleotides: 12. The germline V gene encodes CDR1 MNHNY and CDR2 SVGAGI (reference sequence).

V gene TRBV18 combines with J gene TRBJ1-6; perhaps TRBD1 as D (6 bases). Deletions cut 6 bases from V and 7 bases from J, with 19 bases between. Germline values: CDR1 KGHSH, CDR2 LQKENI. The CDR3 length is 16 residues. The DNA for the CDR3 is TGTGCCAGCTCCGAACTCGCACGGGGGCGCAATTCACCCCTCCACTTT. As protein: CASSELARGRNSPLHF. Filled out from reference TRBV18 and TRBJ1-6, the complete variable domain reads NAGVMQNPRHLVRRRGQEARLRCSPMKGHSHVYWYRQLPEEGLKFMVYLQKENIIDESGMPKERFSAEFPKEGPSILRIQQVVRGDSAAYFCASSELARGRNSPLHFGNGTRLTVT.

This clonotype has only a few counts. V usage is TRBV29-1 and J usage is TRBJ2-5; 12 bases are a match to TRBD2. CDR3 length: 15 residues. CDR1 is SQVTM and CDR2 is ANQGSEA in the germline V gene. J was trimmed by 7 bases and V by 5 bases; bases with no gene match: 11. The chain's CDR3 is CSVHGLAGRSGTQYF. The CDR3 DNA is TGCAGCGTTCATGGACTAGCGGGGCGCAGCGGGACCCAGTACTTC.

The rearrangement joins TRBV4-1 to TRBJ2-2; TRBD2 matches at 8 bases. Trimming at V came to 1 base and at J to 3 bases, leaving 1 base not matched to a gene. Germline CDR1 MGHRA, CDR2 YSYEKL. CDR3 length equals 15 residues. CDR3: CASSQAGGDTGELFF. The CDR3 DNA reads TGCGCCAGCAGCCAAGCCGGGGGGGACACCGGGGAGCTGTTTTTT.

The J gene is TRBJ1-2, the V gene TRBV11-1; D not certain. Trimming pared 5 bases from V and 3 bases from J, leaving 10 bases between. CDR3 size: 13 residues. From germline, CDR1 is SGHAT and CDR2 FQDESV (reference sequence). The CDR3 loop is CASSQVGDYGYTF. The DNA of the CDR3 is TGTGCCAGCAGCCAAGTTGGGGACTATGGCTACACCTTC.

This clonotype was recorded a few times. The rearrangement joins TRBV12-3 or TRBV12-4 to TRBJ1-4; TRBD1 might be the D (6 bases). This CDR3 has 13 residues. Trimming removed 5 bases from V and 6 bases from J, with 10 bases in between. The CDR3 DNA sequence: TGTGCCAGCAGTGGAGACAGGCATGAAAAACTGTTTTTT. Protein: CASSGDRHEKLFF.

The CDR3 protein is CASTRGQIYEQYV. CDR3 coding DNA: TGTGCCAGCACCAGGGGACAGATCTACGAGCAGTACGTC. The chain combines TRBV6-1 with TRBJ2-7, with TRBD1 matching 7 bases. CDR1 MNHNS and CDR2 SASEGT come from the germline V gene. With 7 bases clipped from V and 3 bases from J, the junction kept 6 bases outside the gene matches. The CDR3 length is 13 residues.

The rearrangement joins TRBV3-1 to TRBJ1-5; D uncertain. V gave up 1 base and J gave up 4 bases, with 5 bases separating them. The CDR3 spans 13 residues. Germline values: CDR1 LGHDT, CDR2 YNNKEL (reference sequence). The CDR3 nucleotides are TGTGCCAGCAGCCAAGGGGTAAATCAGCCCCAGCATTTT. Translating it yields CASSQGVNQPQHF.

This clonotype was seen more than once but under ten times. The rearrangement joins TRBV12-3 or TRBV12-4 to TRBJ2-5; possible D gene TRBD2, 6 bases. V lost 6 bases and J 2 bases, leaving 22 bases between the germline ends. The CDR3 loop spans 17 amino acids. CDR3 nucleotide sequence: TGTGCCAGCAGACCCCCCCGCGGGGCTCCTACTCAAGAGACCCAGTACTTC. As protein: CASRPPRGAPTQETQYF.

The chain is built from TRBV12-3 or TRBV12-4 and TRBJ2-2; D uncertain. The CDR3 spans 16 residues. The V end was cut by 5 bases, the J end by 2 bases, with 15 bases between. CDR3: CASSPLDVINTGELFF. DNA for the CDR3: TGTGCCAGCAGTCCCTTAGACGTAATCAACACCGGGGAGCTGTTTTTT.

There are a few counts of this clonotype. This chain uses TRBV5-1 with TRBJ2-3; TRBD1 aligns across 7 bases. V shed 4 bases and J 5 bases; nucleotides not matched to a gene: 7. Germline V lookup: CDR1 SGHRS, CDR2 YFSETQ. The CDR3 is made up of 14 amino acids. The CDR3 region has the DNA TGCGCCAGCAGCAGACAGGGATTTGAAGATACGCAGTATTTT. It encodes CASSRQGFEDTQYF.

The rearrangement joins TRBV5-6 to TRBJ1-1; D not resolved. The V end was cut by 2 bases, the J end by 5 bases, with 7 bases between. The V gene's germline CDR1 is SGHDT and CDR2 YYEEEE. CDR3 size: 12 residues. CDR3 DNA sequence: TGTGCCAGCAGCTTTTCTAGGACTGAAGCTTTCTTT. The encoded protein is CASSFSRTEAFF.

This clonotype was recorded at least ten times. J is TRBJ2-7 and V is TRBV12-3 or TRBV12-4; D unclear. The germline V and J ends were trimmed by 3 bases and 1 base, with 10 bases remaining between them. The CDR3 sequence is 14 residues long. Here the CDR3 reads CASSFGAGSYEQYV. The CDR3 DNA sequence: TGTGCCAGCAGTTTTGGCGCCGGATCCTACGAGCAGTACGTC.

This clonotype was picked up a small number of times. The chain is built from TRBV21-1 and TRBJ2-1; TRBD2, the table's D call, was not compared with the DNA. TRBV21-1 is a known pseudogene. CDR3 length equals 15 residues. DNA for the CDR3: TGTGCCAGCAGCAAAGATGGGACTAGTCGGGATGAGCAGTTCTTC. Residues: CASSKDGTSRDEQFF.

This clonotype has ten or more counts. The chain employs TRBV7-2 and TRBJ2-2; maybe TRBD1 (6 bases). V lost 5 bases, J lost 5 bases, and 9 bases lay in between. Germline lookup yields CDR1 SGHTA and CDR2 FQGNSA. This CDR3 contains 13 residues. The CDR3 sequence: CASSDQGTGELFF. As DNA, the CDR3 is TGTGCCAGCAGCGATCAGGGGACCGGGGAGCTGTTTTTT.

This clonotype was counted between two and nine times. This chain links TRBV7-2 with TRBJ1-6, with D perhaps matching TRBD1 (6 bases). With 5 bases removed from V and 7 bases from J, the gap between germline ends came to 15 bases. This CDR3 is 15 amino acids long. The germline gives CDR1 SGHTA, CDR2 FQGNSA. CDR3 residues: CASSPAQGFNSPLHF. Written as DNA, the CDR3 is TGTGCCAGCAGCCCCGCGCAGGGGTTCAATTCACCCCTCCACTTT. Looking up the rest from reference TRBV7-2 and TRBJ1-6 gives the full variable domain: GAGVSQSPSNKVTEKGKDVELRCDPISGHTALYWYRQSLGQGLEFLIYFQGNSAPDKSGLPSDRFSAERTGGSVSTLTIQRTQQEDSAVYLCASSPAQGFNSPLHFGNGTRLTVT.

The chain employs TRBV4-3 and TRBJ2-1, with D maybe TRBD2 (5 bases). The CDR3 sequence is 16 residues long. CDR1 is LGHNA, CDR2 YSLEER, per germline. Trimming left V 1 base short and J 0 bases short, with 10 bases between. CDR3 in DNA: TGCGCCAGCAGCCAAGTGGGCAGCGGCTCCTACAATGAGCAGTTCTTC. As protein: CASSQVGSGSYNEQFF.

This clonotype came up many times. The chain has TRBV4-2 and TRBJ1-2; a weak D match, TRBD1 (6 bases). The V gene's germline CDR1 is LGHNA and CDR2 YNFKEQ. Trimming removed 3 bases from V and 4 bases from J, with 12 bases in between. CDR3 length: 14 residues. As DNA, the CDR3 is TGTGCCAGCAGCCAGGATGAGGGGGTCTATGGCTACACCTTC. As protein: CASSQDEGVYGYTF.

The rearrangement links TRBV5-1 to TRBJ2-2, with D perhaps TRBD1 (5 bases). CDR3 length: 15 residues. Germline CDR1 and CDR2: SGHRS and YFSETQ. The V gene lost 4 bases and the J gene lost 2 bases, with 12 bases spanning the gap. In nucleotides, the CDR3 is TGCGCCAGCAGCGGGTCAGGGCAAAACACCGGGGAGCTGTTTTTT. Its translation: CASSGSGQNTGELFF.

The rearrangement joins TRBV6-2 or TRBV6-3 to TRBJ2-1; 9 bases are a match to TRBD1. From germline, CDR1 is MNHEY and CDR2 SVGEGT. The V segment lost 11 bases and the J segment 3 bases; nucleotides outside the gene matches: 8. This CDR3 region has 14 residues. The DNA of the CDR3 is TGTGCCGGTTCCGGGACAGGGTTCTACAATGAGCAGTTCTTC. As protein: CAGSGTGFYNEQFF.

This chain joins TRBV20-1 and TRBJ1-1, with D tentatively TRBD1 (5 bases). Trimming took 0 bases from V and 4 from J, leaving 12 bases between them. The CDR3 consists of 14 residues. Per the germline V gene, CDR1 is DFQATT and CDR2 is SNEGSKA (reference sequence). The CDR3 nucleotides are TGCAGTGCTAGAGATTTCAAGAGGGGCACTGAAGCTTTCTTT. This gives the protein CSARDFKRGTEAFF.